This T cell receptor beta chain comes out of a study of T cells after yellow fever vaccination. Study-level findings and limits: Researchers report a weaker secondary response that nonetheless peaked faster, day 5 versus 15.

V was cut by 1 base and J by 0 bases, with 7 bases left in between. Germline assignment: CDR1 SEHNR and CDR2 FQNEAQ (reference sequence). This CDR3 is built from 14 residues. The TCR cDNA carried a universal primer site and UMIs from 5'RACE template switching. MiXCR was run by TCRdb on the 5' RACE reads, yielding one entry per CDR3 protein. Of tens of thousands of distinct CDR3 sequences detected, over 7.5% appear once; the ten largest clones hold 41%. This clonotype was found a few times. Its matching antigen is unknown. The chain is built from TRBV7-9 and TRBJ2-7, with D unresolved. The sequence came from a man between 25 and 39 years old who received the YFV17D yellow fever vaccine. The material was CD8+ T cells sorted from PBMCs, obtained on the day of the yellow fever booster vaccination. The CDR3 spells CASSLEGLSYEQYF. CDR3 coding DNA: TGTGCCAGCAGCTTAGAGGGTCTCTCCTACGAGCAGTACTTC.